This T cell receptor beta chain appears in the sequencing data of a study of PD-L1 blockade in urothelial cancer (dated by TCRdb to 2015 to 2018). Study-wide context: All patients started therapy around 2014 and received atezolizumab 1,200 mg intravenously every 3 weeks. Pretreatment blood TCR-seq was available for twenty-nine patients, at least one posttreatment blood collection was obtained for around 25 patients, and tumor TCR-seq was available for around 25 patients. The study was an exploratory multi-omic analysis of somatic, immune and clinical correlates of response to PD-L1 blockade with atezolizumab in urothelial cancer. A median of around 150,000 T cells and roughly 80,000 unique TCRs was obtained from blood samples, and a median clonality of roughly 0.074 was observed. An ECOG performance status of 0 or 1 was recorded for the patients, and 0 to 3 prior chemotherapy regimens had been received by the patients. Pretreatment tumor samples, along with matched peripheral blood serially collected before and after atezolizumab treatment, were subjected to TCR sequencing. Blood samples were analyzed at two time points: 3 weeks after treatment start (second dose) and 6 weeks after treatment start. Durable clinical benefit was defined as a progression-free survival longer than 6 months, and TCR features were additionally tested against progression-free survival and overall survival. About 90% of the 29 patients were identified as males with urothelial cancer of bladder origin, and a prior smoking history was reported by 18 of 29 patients. About 10 patients achieved durable clinical benefit and fewer than 25 did not. In the same patients who had TCR sequencing, pretreatment tumors also underwent whole exome sequencing and RNA sequencing. General study outcomes and caveats: Because the sample size was small (n of about 30) and many exploratory analyses were performed, the results are intended to be hypothesis-generating. At 3 weeks after the start of treatment, tumor-associated TCR clones in peripheral blood had expanded more in patients with durable benefit (n of about 21, p = 0.022). A pretreatment peripheral blood TCR clonality below the median was linked to improved progression-free and overall survival.

A cohort of around 29 patients with locally advanced or metastatic urothelial carcinoma, treated at Memorial Sloan Kettering on a trial protocol, was included. Peripheral blood mononuclear cells were collected pretreatment and during treatment, at between 1 and 8 total time points per patient. The Qiagen DNeasy Blood extraction kit was used to purify genomic DNA from total PBMCs and tumor samples. PBMCs were collected pretreatment and during treatment and were isolated and stored as previously described. As to this clone: It has no known antigen specificity. Nothing much larger sits one base from this clone, and base qualities are not available.

From the germline V gene (reference sequence), CDR1 is PRHDT and CDR2 is FYEKMQ. Inclusive of the bounding cysteine and phenylalanine, the CDR3 is 14 residues long. Solely the CDR3 DNA is kept, with 42 bases framed from the first base. V is shortened by 2 bases, J by 3 bases, and the region joining them spans 10 bases. To estimate absolute template abundance from read counts, synthetic TCR analog templates were spiked into each PCR. The immunoSEQ assay was used to amplify TCRbeta CDR3 regions from genomic DNA with bias-controlled V and J gene primers. Sequencing of rearranged TCRbeta segments was done at approximately 20X coverage. In the original analysis: Clustering was used to correct sequencing errors, and CDR3s were annotated against IMGT to assign V, D and J genes. Out-of-frame and stop-codon sequences were excluded, and only productive TCRbeta rearrangements were used in downstream analyses. Clonality was computed as one minus Shannon entropy normalized by the log of the number of unique productive sequences. Clones differing between time points or between blood and tumor were identified by Fisher's exact test with Benjamini-Hochberg correction at adjusted p below 0.01. TCRdb carries this immuneACCESS record with in-frame sequences only. Its versions omit some clonotypes, under half of them owing to an unresolved V gene in the studies checked, with the rest unexplained. Clone size and V and J calls were adopted from that table, with D and trimming inferred from the DNA. Across this sample there are about 83,000 clones, with roughly nine tenths seen only once. Together, the top ten hold roughly 5.2% of the sample.

Sample: PBMCs, taken around atezolizumab (anti-PD-L1) treatment. The chain uses TRBV13 and TRBJ1-1; possibly the D gene is TRBD1, per 5 matching bases. This clonotype was sampled from a woman aged 70-85 years with urothelial cancer. CDR3 reads: CASSLRGYHTEAFF. The nucleotide sequence is given as TGTGCCAGCAGCTTACGGGGGTATCACACTGAAGCTTTCTTT.